This T cell receptor (beta chain) was found in a study of beta chain features in type 1 diabetes. General study findings and limits: TCRB CDR3s were moderately but significantly shorter in Type 1 diabetes patients in all four CD4+ subsets. Patients' naive, central memory and Treg TCRB repertoires seemed closer to one another than those of healthy donors.

Concerning this clone: The target antigen is unknown.

Of the isolated RNA, all was reverse transcribed, and so the sequenced material was expressed TCRB transcripts. TCRdb keeps only in-frame clones here, not all; method: immunoSEQ multiplex PCR. Here the sample spans around 690,000 clones, around 11% being singletons. With 3 bases removed from V and 2 bases from J, the gap between germline ends came to 10 bases. The CDR3 is 13 residues long. In germline, CDR1 is SQVTM, CDR2 ANQGSEA. Specimen: naive CD4+ T cells from blood. The chain recombines TRBV29-1 with TRBJ2-5, with D possibly being TRBD2 (5 bases). This sequence was found in a man aged 30 to 45 with type 1 diabetes. CDR3 sequence reads: CSVDGMGQETQYF. CDR3 coding DNA: TGCAGCGTTGACGGGATGGGGCAAGAGACCCAGTACTTC.